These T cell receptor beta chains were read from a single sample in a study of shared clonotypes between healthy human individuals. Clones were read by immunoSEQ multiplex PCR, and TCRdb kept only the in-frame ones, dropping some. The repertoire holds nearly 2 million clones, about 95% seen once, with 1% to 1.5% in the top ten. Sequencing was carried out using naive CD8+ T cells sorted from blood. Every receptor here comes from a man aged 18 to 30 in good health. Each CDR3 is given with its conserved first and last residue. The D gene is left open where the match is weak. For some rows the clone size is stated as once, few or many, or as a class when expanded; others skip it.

CASSMSDGNTEAFF	TGTGCCAGTAGTATGAGTGACGGAAACACTGAAGCTTTCTTT	-	TRBV19	-	TRBJ1-1
CASSQEVADYTGELFF	TGCGCCAGCAGCCAAGAGGTAGCCGACTACACCGGGGAGCTGTTTTTT	-	TRBV4-1	-	TRBJ2-2
CSVLPGLAGRGGYNEQFF	TGCAGCGTTTTACCGGGACTAGCGGGAAGGGGGGGGTACAATGAGCAGTTCTTC	TRBD2	TRBV29-1	-	TRBJ2-1
CASSDSGTAHEQYF	TGCGCCAGCAGTGACTCCGGGACCGCCCACGAGCAGTACTTC	-	TRBV10-1	-	TRBJ2-7
CASSPRRSSSYEQYF	TGTGCCAGTAGTCCCCGACGGTCGAGCTCCTACGAGCAGTACTTC	-	TRBV19	-	TRBJ2-7
CASSVTSGRGTGELFF	TGTGCCAGCAGCGTCACTAGCGGGAGGGGTACCGGGGAGCTGTTTTTT	TRBD2	TRBV9	-	TRBJ2-2
CASSPGLAAYNEQFF	TGCGCCAGCAGCCCCGGACTAGCGGCTTACAATGAGCAGTTCTTC	TRBD2	TRBV4-1	-	TRBJ2-1
CASSVAGGPLRETQYF	TGTGCCAGCAGCGTAGCGGGAGGGCCACTAAGAGAGACCCAGTACTTC	TRBD2	TRBV9	-	TRBJ2-5
CASSAIGYQPQHF	TGTGCCAGCAGTGCCATCGGCTATCAGCCCCAGCATTTT	-	TRBV6-5	once	TRBJ1-5
CAISDTLNTEAFF	TGTGCCATCAGTGACACTTTGAACACTGAAGCTTTCTTT	-	TRBV10-3	-	TRBJ1-1
CASSQVFPVQGNYEQYF	TGCGCCAGCAGCCAAGTATTCCCGGTACAGGGCAACTACGAGCAGTACTTC	-	TRBV4-3	-	TRBJ2-7
CASTFSRLGPDTQYF	TGTGCCAGCACCTTCTCGAGACTAGGCCCAGATACGCAGTATTTT	-	TRBV7-9	once	TRBJ2-3
CAISESWATEQYF	TGTGCCATCAGTGAGTCGTGGGCGACCGAGCAGTACTTC	-	TRBV10-3	-	TRBJ2-7
CASSLYDTEAFF	TGTGCCAGCAGCTTATACGACACTGAAGCTTTCTTT	-	TRBV5-6	-	TRBJ1-1
CSVESLDTGELFF	TGCAGCGTTGAGTCTTTGGACACCGGGGAGCTGTTTTTT	-	TRBV29-1	-	TRBJ2-2
CASRSGREDTQYF	TGCGCCAGCCGCTCGGGGCGGGAAGATACGCAGTATTTT	-	TRBV10-1	-	TRBJ2-3
CASSLGLAGHEQYF	TGTGCCAGCAGCTTGGGTCTAGCGGGACACGAGCAGTACTTC	TRBD2	TRBV5-6	once	TRBJ2-7
CASSLEASGGSYNEQFF	TGCGCCAGCAGCTTGGAAGCCAGCGGGGGGTCCTACAATGAGCAGTTCTTC	TRBD2	TRBV5-1	-	TRBJ2-1
CASSVAMGEQYF	TGTGCCAGCAGCGTAGCGATGGGCGAGCAGTACTTC	-	TRBV9	once	TRBJ2-7
CASRGRDRYNTEAFF	TGTGCCAGCAGGGGCCGGGACAGGTATAACACTGAAGCTTTCTTT	TRBD1	TRBV25-1	-	TRBJ1-1
CASSSIGQGAYEQYF	TGTGCCAGCAGCTCGATAGGCCAGGGGGCCTACGAGCAGTACTTC	TRBD1	TRBV5-6	-	TRBJ2-7
CASSIVGAAYEQYF	TGTGCCAGTAGTATAGTGGGGGCAGCCTACGAGCAGTACTTC	-	TRBV19	-	TRBJ2-7
CASSLGSEGPDSGANVLTF	TGTGCCAGCAGCTTAGGCTCCGAGGGGCCCGACTCTGGGGCCAACGTCCTGACTTTC	-	TRBV7-9	-	TRBJ2-6
CASSARTEFYGYTF	TGTGCCAGCAGCGCCCGGACAGAATTCTATGGCTACACCTTC	-	TRBV7-9	-	TRBJ1-2
CASSVVGHPDTQYF	TGTGCCAGCAGCGTAGTTGGGCACCCAGATACGCAGTATTTT	-	TRBV9	-	TRBJ2-3
CASSGGYNSPLHF	TGTGCCAGCAGCGGAGGGTATAATTCACCCCTCCACTTT	-	TRBV9	-	TRBJ1-6
CASSIGQGAQPQHF	TGTGCCAGTAGTATAGGCCAGGGTGCTCAGCCCCAGCATTTT	-	TRBV19	once	TRBJ1-5
CASSYSPGSTDTQYF	TGTGCCAGCAGTTACTCGCCGGGGAGCACAGATACGCAGTATTTT	-	TRBV6-5	-	TRBJ2-3
CAWSRLMATDTQYF	TGTGCCTGGAGTCGTCTAATGGCCACAGATACGCAGTATTTT	-	TRBV30	-	TRBJ2-3
CASSPGVVGSISGVYQETQYF	TGCGCCAGCAGCCCAGGGGTGGTGGGAAGTATTAGCGGGGTATACCAAGAGACCCAGTACTTC	TRBD2	TRBV4-3	-	TRBJ2-5
CASRRPGLQETQYF	TGTGCCAGCAGGCGCCCGGGACTTCAAGAGACCCAGTACTTC	-	TRBV7-9	-	TRBJ2-5
CASSERDWGLGTEAFF	TGTGCCAGCAGTGAGAGGGACTGGGGCCTAGGCACTGAAGCTTTCTTT	-	TRBV6-1	-	TRBJ1-1
CASSPTGANQPQHF	TGTGCCAGCAGCCCGACAGGGGCAAATCAGCCCCAGCATTTT	TRBD1	TRBV14	-	TRBJ1-5
CASSQPPDEQYF	TGTGCCAGCAGTCAGCCTCCCGACGAGCAGTACTTC	-	TRBV6-5	-	TRBJ2-7
CASSDSYTGELFF	TGCGCCAGCTCGGACTCTTACACCGGGGAGCTGTTTTTT	-	TRBV10-1	-	TRBJ2-2
CASSDGQAYEQYF	TGTGCCAGCAGCGATGGACAGGCCTACGAGCAGTACTTC	TRBD1	TRBV2	-	TRBJ2-7
CASSLEPTEAFF	TGTGCCAGCAGCCTCGAGCCTACTGAAGCTTTCTTT	-	TRBV5-5	-	TRBJ1-1